This T cell receptor beta chain was sequenced in a study of breast tumors, draining lymph nodes, adjacent tissues. The lymph nodes were axillary draining lymph nodes from breast cancer patients. This clonotype was detected ten times or more. TCRdb called the multiplex PCR reads again in MiXCR, with one record for every CDR3 protein. The sample includes fewer than 85,000 distinct CDR3 sequences, under 25% of them seen just once. The CDR3 sequence is 14 residues long. CDR1 and CDR2 (germline): DFQATT, SNEGSKA (reference sequence). V shed 2 bases and J shed 3 bases, with 12 bases lying between them. Specimen: axillary lymph node tissue. This sequence was found in a female donor with breast cancer. Some clones in this sample may be carry-over from other donors' samples. The chain has TRBV20-1 and TRBJ2-3; D unclear. In nucleotides, the CDR3 is TGCAGTGCTAGATACCCTGTGGGTACAGATACGCAGTATTTT. This encodes CSARYPVGTDTQYF.